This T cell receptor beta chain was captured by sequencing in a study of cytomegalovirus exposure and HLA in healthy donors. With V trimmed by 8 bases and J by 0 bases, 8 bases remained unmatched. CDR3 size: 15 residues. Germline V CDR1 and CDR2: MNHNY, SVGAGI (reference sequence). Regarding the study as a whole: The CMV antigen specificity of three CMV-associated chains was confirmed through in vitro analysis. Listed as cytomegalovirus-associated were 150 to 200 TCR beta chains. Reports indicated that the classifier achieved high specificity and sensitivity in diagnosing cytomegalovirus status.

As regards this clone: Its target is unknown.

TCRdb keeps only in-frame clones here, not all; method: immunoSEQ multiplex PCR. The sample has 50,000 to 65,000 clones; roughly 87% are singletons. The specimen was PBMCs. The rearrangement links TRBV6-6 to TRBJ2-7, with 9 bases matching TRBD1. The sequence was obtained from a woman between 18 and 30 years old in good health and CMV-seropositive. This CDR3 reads CASGHRGLSSYEQYF. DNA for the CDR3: TGTGCCAGCGGACACAGGGGGCTGAGCTCCTACGAGCAGTACTTC.